This T cell receptor (beta chain) appears in the sequencing data of a study of T cell changes during pregnancy in multiple sclerosis. Sequencing used immunoSEQ multiplex PCR; TCRdb keeps in-frame clones, though not all of them. The sample carries tens of thousands of clones, about 90% recorded once. The CDR3 contains 13 residues. Germline V lookup: CDR1 LGHNA, CDR2 YSLEER. Unmatched junction bases numbered 5, after V lost 4 bases and J lost 6 bases. J is TRBJ2-7 and V is TRBV4-3; 8 nucleotides line up with TRBD1. Material: CD4+ T cells from peripheral blood mononuclear cells, obtained before pregnancy. The sequence was obtained from a female donor with multiple sclerosis, enrolled in a pregnancy study. The CDR3 loop reads CASSRRQGAEQYF. CDR3 nucleotides: TGCGCCAGCAGCCGCCGCCAGGGGGCCGAGCAGTACTTC.